The rows below give T cell receptor beta chains drawn from one sample of a study of cytomegalovirus exposure and HLA in healthy donors. The method was immunoSEQ multiplex PCR; TCRdb's version includes in-frame clones alone and lacks a portion of them. The sample records tens of thousands of clones, roughly 84% being singletons. The sample consisted of PBMCs. The receptors derive from a man under 40 in good health and CMV-seronegative. Each CDR3 is given with its conserved first and last residue. D genes are given only for firm matches. Expanded clones get a size class; other rows say once, few or many, or leave the size out.

NA	TRBV5-1	TRBJ2-6	once	TGCGCCAGCAGCTTGCTAAACTCTGGGGCCAACGTCCTGACTTTC	CASSLLNSGANVLTF
NA	TRBV27	TRBJ2-5	NA	TGTGCCAGCAGTTTAGGAGGGGATGAGACCCAGTACTTC	CASSLGGDETQYF
TRBD1	TRBV29-1	TRBJ1-3	NA	TGCAGCGTTTGGCAGGGGGTATCGGGAAACACCATATATTTT	CSVWQGVSGNTIYF
TRBD1	TRBV19	TRBJ2-3	NA	TGTGCCAGTAGTATAACAGGGGTAGCCACAGATACGCAGTATTTT	CASSITGVATDTQYF
NA	TRBV18	TRBJ2-5	NA	TGTGCCAGCTCACCTCCGGGATTTTATCAAGAGACCCAGTACTTC	CASSPPGFYQETQYF
NA	TRBV7-9	TRBJ1-2	few	TGTGCCAGCAGCCAAGCGCCTAACTATGGCTACACCTTC	CASSQAPNYGYTF
TRBD1	TRBV7-9	TRBJ1-2	NA	TGTGCCAGCAGCTTAGAAGGACAGGGCAACTATGGCTACACCTTC	CASSLEGQGNYGYTF
NA	TRBV6-5	TRBJ2-7	NA	TGTGCCAGCAGCCGGTGGGGGGGCCCCCCCTACGAGCAGTACTTC	CASSRWGGPPYEQYF
TRBD2	TRBV5-1	TRBJ2-5	NA	TGCGCCAGCAGTACGGGGGGGCCGGAGACCCAGTACTTC	CASSTGGPETQYF
NA	TRBV5-4	TRBJ1-1	NA	TGTGCCAGCAGCTTTAACCCCATAGGGGGGAACACTGAAGCTTTCTTT	CASSFNPIGGNTEAFF
NA	TRBV7-8	TRBJ1-6	few	TGTGCCAGCAGCTTAGTCGGGGGACGGAAAGTGAATTCACCCCTCCACTTT	CASSLVGGRKVNSPLHF
NA	TRBV6-1	TRBJ1-3	few	TGTGCCAGCAGCAGGGGTCCTGGAAACACCATATATTTT	CASSRGPGNTIYF
NA	TRBV5-1	TRBJ2-2	NA	TGCGCCAGCAGCGTGCGGACAACCGGGGAGCTGTTTTTT	CASSVRTTGELFF
TRBD1	TRBV5-4	TRBJ2-5	NA	TGTGCCAGCAGCTTGGGGCAGGGGGTCCAAGAGACCCAGTACTTC	CASSLGQGVQETQYF
TRBD2	TRBV5-1	TRBJ2-1	NA	TGCGTCAGCAGCCCTACCGGGACTAACCCTTACAATGAGCAGTTCTTC	CVSSPTGTNPYNEQFF
TRBD1	TRBV6-5	TRBJ1-1	NA	TGTGCCAGCAGTTACTCTCGGGACAGAATTGAAGCTTTCTTT	CASSYSRDRIEAFF
NA	TRBV25-1	TRBJ1-5	once	TGTGCCAGCAGTGAGGGGGGGTTAATTAGCAATCAGCCCCAGCATTTT	CASSEGGLISNQPQHF
NA	TRBV29-1	TRBJ2-7	NA	TGCAGCGTTGTGGGGAGTAAGGCCTACGAGCAGTACTTC	CSVVGSKAYEQYF
TRBD1	TRBV25-1	TRBJ2-6	few	TGTGCCAGCAGTGAATCAAGGGGGCTCCACAACGTCCTGACTTTC	CASSESRGLHNVLTF
NA	TRBV30	TRBJ1-3	NA	TGTGCCTGGAGGTGGCAGGCTGGAAACACCATATATTTT	CAWRWQAGNTIYF
TRBD1	TRBV25-1	TRBJ1-1	NA	TGTGCCAGCACCGGACAGGGAAACACTGAAGCTTTCTTT	CASTGQGNTEAFF
NA	TRBV5-6	TRBJ2-2	NA	TGTGCCAGCAGCTGGACGACTAGCACCGGGGAGCTGTTTTTT	CASSWTTSTGELFF
TRBD1	TRBV11-2	TRBJ1-6	NA	TGTGCCAGCAGCCCGGGGACAGGGCTTATACCCCTCCACTTT	CASSPGTGLIPLHF
NA	TRBV4-2	TRBJ2-7	once	TGTGCCAGCAGCGCAAACAGGTACTCCTACGAGCAGTACTTC	CASSANRYSYEQYF
NA	TRBV7-3	TRBJ2-1	NA	TGTGCCAGCAGCTTAGATCCAGCCTACAATGAGCAGTTCTTC	CASSLDPAYNEQFF
TRBD1	TRBV18	TRBJ2-3	NA	TGTGCCAGCTCACTCATTCCACGGGACAGGGACACAGATACGCAGTATTTT	CASSLIPRDRDTDTQYF
TRBD2	TRBV7-9	TRBJ2-7	few	TGTGCCAGCAGCTCAGGGACTAGCGGGGGGTTTGATCGGCACGAGCAGTACTTC	CASSSGTSGGFDRHEQYF
TRBD1	TRBV15	TRBJ1-3	NA	TGTGCCACCAGCAGAGACGGGGCGACAGGGCCGTCCAGCTCTGGAAACACCATATATTTT	CATSRDGATGPSSSGNTIYF
NA	TRBV4-3	TRBJ1-4	NA	TGCGCCAGCAGCCCGGGACAAGGAGGTGAAAAACTGTTTTTT	CASSPGQGGEKLFF
NA	TRBV9	TRBJ2-7	once	TGTGCCAGCAGCGTAGACGGCAGGAATTACTACGAGCAGTACTTC	CASSVDGRNYYEQYF
NA	TRBV25-1	TRBJ1-4	NA	TGTGCCAGCAGGGTAGGGGCAAGCGAAAAACTGTTTTTT	CASRVGASEKLFF
TRBD2	TRBV5-8	TRBJ2-3	NA	TGTGCCAGCTCGGAGCGGGGTATCACAGATACGCAGTATTTT	CASSERGITDTQYF
NA	TRBV19	TRBJ1-4	NA	TGTGCCAGTAGTATAGGGGGGGCTAATGAAAAACTGTTTTTT	CASSIGGANEKLFF
NA	TRBV19	TRBJ1-4	NA	TGTGCCAGTAATTTGGGCACGAGAAGTGAAAAACTGTTTTTT	CASNLGTRSEKLFF
TRBD2	TRBV19	TRBJ2-1	few	TGTGCCAGTAGTACGGGACTAGCCTCGAGCTCCTACAATGAGCAGTTCTTC	CASSTGLASSSYNEQFF
NA	TRBV7-9	TRBJ1-1	NA	TGTGCCAGCAGCTTAGTAGCCTCTGAAGCTTTCTTT	CASSLVASEAFF
TRBD1	TRBV25-1	TRBJ2-3	NA	TGTGCCAGCAGTGAATCAAGAAGGACAGGGGTGACCACAGATACGCAGTATTTT	CASSESRRTGVTTDTQYF
NA	TRBV6-6	TRBJ1-2	NA	TGTGCCAGCAGTTACTCGATTGGGGGGAACTATGGCTACACCTTC	CASSYSIGGNYGYTF
TRBD1	TRBV29-1	TRBJ1-1	NA	TGCAGCGTTGCCCCAGGACAGGTGAATGCTTTCTTT	CSVAPGQVNAFF
NA	TRBV6-5	TRBJ1-6	once	TGTGTCAGCCGGGCCAGGGATGGATCACCCCTCCACTTT	CVSRARDGSPLHF
TRBD1	TRBV30	TRBJ1-1	NA	TGTGCCTGGAGTGTCCGAGACAGGGGGAACACTGAAGCTTTCTTT	CAWSVRDRGNTEAFF
TRBD1	TRBV28	TRBJ2-1	NA	TGTGCCGGCGAGGGACAGGGCACAAATGAGCAGTTCTTC	CAGEGQGTNEQFF
TRBD1	TRBV19	TRBJ1-3	NA	TGTGCCAGTAGGAAACCGACAGGGGGATTTGGAAACACCATATATTTT	CASRKPTGGFGNTIYF
TRBD1	TRBV15	TRBJ2-7	NA	TGTGCCACCAGCAGAGATCCCGGGACAGCGCACTACGAGCAGTACTTC	CATSRDPGTAHYEQYF
TRBD1	TRBV7-2	TRBJ1-2	NA	TGTGCCAGCAGCCCGGGACAGGGGGCAAAGTGGTATGGCTACACCTTC	CASSPGQGAKWYGYTF
TRBD1	TRBV5-4	TRBJ2-5	NA	TGTGCCAGCAGCCTACAGGGGGCTGAAGAGACCCAGTACTTC	CASSLQGAEETQYF
TRBD1	TRBV5-6	TRBJ1-3	few	TGTGCCAGCAGCTTAAACAGGGGGATCTCTGGAAACACCATATATTTT	CASSLNRGISGNTIYF
NA	TRBV19	TRBJ1-1	once	TGTGCCAGTAGTCCGTCGCTTAGTAAAGCTTTCTTT	CASSPSLSKAFF
TRBD1	TRBV11-2	TRBJ2-7	NA	TGTGCCAGCAGCTTAGTAGCCCGGACAGGGTCCTACGAGCAGTACTTC	CASSLVARTGSYEQYF
NA	TRBV5-8	TRBJ1-5	NA	TGTGCCAGCAGCTTGGCACTAGTTGGGGGCGATCAGCCCCAGCATTTT	CASSLALVGGDQPQHF
TRBD1	TRBV5-4	TRBJ2-5	NA	TGTGCCAGCAGTAGCGACAGGGTTCTGGGGACCCAGTACTTC	CASSSDRVLGTQYF
TRBD1	TRBV19	TRBJ1-6	NA	TGTGCCAGTAGCCTGACAGGGCAGAATTCACCCCTCCACTTT	CASSLTGQNSPLHF
TRBD1	TRBV13	TRBJ1-5	NA	TGTGCCAGCAGCTTAACCGGGACAGGGATTGGTCAGCCCCAGCATTTT	CASSLTGTGIGQPQHF
TRBD2	TRBV10-3	TRBJ2-3	NA	TGTGCCATCAGTGCCCATAGCGGGGGGGTTAGCACAGATACGCAGTATTTT	CAISAHSGGVSTDTQYF
TRBD1	TRBV7-8	TRBJ1-1	NA	TGTGCCAGCAGCTTAGCGGGTAGTTGGGACAGGAAGAGAGCTTTCTTT	CASSLAGSWDRKRAFF
NA	TRBV2	TRBJ1-2	few	TGTGCCAGCAGTGAGACACCTCCCTCTGTAGGCGGCTACACCTTC	CASSETPPSVGGYTF
NA	TRBV25-1	TRBJ2-3	few	TGTGCCAGCAGTGAATCGGCCAGGATCACAGATACGCAGTATTTT	CASSESARITDTQYF
TRBD1	TRBV7-3	TRBJ2-7	NA	TGTGCCAGCAGCTCATCCGGGACAGGGTGGGAGCAGTACTTC	CASSSSGTGWEQYF
NA	TRBV4-2	TRBJ2-3	NA	TGTGCCAGCAGCCAAGGACCTCAGGGGTTGGATACGCAGTATTTT	CASSQGPQGLDTQYF